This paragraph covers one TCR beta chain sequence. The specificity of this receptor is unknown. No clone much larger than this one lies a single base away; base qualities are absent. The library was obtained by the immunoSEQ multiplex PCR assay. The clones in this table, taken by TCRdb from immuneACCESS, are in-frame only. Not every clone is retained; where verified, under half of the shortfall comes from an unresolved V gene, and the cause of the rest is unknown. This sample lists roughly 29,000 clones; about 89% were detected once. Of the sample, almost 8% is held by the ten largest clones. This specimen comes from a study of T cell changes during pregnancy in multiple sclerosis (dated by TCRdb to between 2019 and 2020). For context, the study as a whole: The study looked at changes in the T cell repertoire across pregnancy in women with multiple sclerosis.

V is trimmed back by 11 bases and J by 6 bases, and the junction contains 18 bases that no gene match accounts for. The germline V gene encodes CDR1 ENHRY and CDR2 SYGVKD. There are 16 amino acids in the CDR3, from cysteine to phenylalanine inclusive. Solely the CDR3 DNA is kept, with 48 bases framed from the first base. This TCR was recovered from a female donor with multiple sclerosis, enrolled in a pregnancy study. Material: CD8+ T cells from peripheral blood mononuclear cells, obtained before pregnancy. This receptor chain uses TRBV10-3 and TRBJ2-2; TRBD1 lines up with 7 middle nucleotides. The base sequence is TGTGCCGCTCAGGGGCCGACAGGGCGTAACGCCGGGGAGCTGTTTTTT. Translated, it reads CAAQGPTGRNAGELFF.